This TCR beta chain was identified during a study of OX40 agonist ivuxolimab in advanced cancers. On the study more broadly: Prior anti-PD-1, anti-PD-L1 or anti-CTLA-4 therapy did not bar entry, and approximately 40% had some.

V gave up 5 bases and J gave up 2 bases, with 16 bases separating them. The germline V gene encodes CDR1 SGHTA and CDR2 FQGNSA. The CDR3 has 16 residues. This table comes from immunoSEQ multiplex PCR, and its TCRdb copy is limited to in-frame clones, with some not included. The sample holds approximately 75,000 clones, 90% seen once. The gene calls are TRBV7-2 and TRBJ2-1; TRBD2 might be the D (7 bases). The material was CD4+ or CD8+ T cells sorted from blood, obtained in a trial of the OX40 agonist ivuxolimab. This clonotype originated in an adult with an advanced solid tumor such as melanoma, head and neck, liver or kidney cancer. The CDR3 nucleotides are TGTGCCAGCAGCGGAAGAGGGGGGGGCCCCTACAATGAGCAGTTCTTC. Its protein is CASSGRGGGPYNEQFF.